These 26 T cell receptor beta chains were all obtained from the same sample, sequenced in a study of T cell changes during pregnancy in multiple sclerosis. Measured with immunoSEQ multiplex PCR; TCRdb has only the in-frame clones, and not every one. The table lists about 68,000 clones, about 90% of them singletons. The sequences come from peripheral blood, collected in the second trimester of pregnancy. These receptor sequences come from a female donor with multiple sclerosis, enrolled in a pregnancy study.

V usage is TRBV27 and J usage is TRBJ1-6, with TRBD1 as a possible D gene (6 bases). Trimming took 2 bases from V and 9 from J, leaving 14 bases between them. The CDR3 runs to 15 residues. CDR1 is MNHEY, CDR2 SMNVEV, per germline (reference sequence). CDR3 coding DNA: TGTGCCAGCAGTTTAAGCACAGGGACCCGTTCACCCCTCCACTTT. This gives the protein CASSLSTGTRSPLHF.

The chain recombines TRBV2 with TRBJ1-4, with D possibly matching TRBD1 (6 bases). The length of the CDR3 is 17 residues. CDR1 SNHLY and CDR2 FYNNEI come from the germline V gene. The V end was cut by 4 bases, the J end by 4 bases, with 19 bases between. The CDR3 bases are TGTGCCAGCAGTGTGGGGGGGCAAGGGGTTCTTAATGAAAAACTGTTTTTT. It encodes CASSVGGQGVLNEKLFF.

This clone was picked up one time. The CDR3 DNA sequence: TGTGCCAGTAGTACGACGGGGGGCTATGGCTACACCTTC. Its protein product is CASSTTGGYGYTF. The chain employs TRBV19 and TRBJ1-2; D is possibly TRBD1 (5 bases). Germline V gives CDR1 LNHDA, CDR2 SQIVND (reference sequence). The CDR3 is 13 amino acids. V lost 4 bases to trimming and J lost 4 bases, with 10 bases between them.

This clone occurred once. The genes are TRBV7-8 and TRBJ2-7, with D maybe TRBD2 (6 bases). The V gene lost 5 bases and the J gene lost 4 bases, with 15 bases spanning the gap. The CDR3 is 14 residues long. From germline, CDR1 is SGHVS and CDR2 FQNEAQ. Here the CDR3 DNA reads TGTGCCAGCAGCCCCTGGTGGGGGGATTACGAGCAGTACTTC. The encoded protein is CASSPWWGDYEQYF.

The chain recombines TRBV7-6 with TRBJ2-5; 7 nucleotides match TRBD1. Per germline, CDR1 SGHVS and CDR2 FNYEAQ. V trimming: 2 bases; J trimming: 2 bases; junction bases outside the gene matches: 5. This CDR3 is 15 amino acids long. This chain's CDR3 is CASSLPGTVQETQYF. CDR3 sequence (DNA): TGTGCCAGCAGCTTACCCGGGACAGTACAAGAGACCCAGTACTTC.

This chain connects TRBV7-3 to TRBJ2-5; D is perhaps TRBD2 (5 bases). The V end lost 5 bases, the J end lost 7 bases, and 20 bases lay between the germline ends. The CDR3 sequence is 15 residues long. Germline V gene data show CDR1 as SGHTA and CDR2 as FQGTGA. CDR3 loop: CASSIGLLAEGTQYF. The CDR3 nucleotides read TGTGCCAGCAGCATAGGACTCCTCGCCGAGGGGACCCAGTACTTC. Using reference TRBV7-3 and TRBJ2-5 for the parts outside the CDR3, the full variable domain is GAGVSQTPSNKVTEKGKYVELRCDPISGHTALYWYRQSLGQGPEFLIYFQGTGAADDSGLPNDRFFAVRPEGSVSTLKIQRTERGDSAVYLCASSIGLLAEGTQYFGPGTRLLVL.

The chain joins TRBV27 to TRBJ1-5; D is perhaps TRBD1 (6 bases). The V and J ends lost 5 bases and 0 bases respectively, with 17 bases between them. Looked up from germline, CDR1 is MNHEY and CDR2 is SMNVEV (reference sequence). This CDR3 comprises 17 residues. The DNA of the CDR3 is TGTGCCAGCAGTCCGGGACACCAAAGGTATAGCAATCAGCCCCAGCATTTT. Amino acids: CASSPGHQRYSNQPQHF.

The rearrangement joins TRBV27 to TRBJ2-5; 13 bases line up with TRBD2. The V and J ends lost 0 bases and 1 base, in that order; junction bases with no gene match: 5. CDR3 length: 18 residues. CDR1 is MNHEY and CDR2 is SMNVEV in the germline V gene (reference sequence). In DNA form, the CDR3 reads TGTGCCAGCAGTTTATCGCTAAGACTAGCGGGGGGCCAAGAGACCCAGTACTTC. Protein product: CASSLSLRLAGGQETQYF.

The rearrangement uses TRBV6-5 and TRBJ1-5; maybe TRBD1 (5 bases). This CDR3 spans 15 amino acids. The V gene's germline CDR1 is MNHEY and CDR2 SVGAGI. V was clipped by 2 bases and J by 2 bases, with 10 bases between them. CDR3 in amino acids: CASSYAAGRNQPQHF. CDR3 bases: TGTGCCAGCAGTTACGCTGCAGGGCGCAATCAGCCCCAGCATTTT.

This clone appeared a single time. The chain is built from TRBV5-1 and TRBJ2-3; TRBD2 agrees at 9 bases. Germline trimming cut 2 bases from V and 2 bases from J; bases unmatched to any gene: 9. The germline CDR1 and CDR2 sequences are SGHRS and YFSETQ. This CDR3 spans 17 amino acids. This chain's CDR3 is CASSFSRGGPNTDTQYF. CDR3 DNA sequence: TGCGCCAGCAGCTTTTCGCGGGGGGGCCCGAACACAGATACGCAGTATTTT.

DNA for the CDR3: TGTGCCAGCAGTGATGAACAGGGGAGGTCCTACGAGCAGTACTTC. It codes for CASSDEQGRSYEQYF. V and J are TRBV6-1 and TRBJ2-7; maybe TRBD1 (7 bases). The germline gives CDR1 MNHNS, CDR2 SASEGT. CDR3 size: 15 residues. V was pared by 3 bases and J by 1 base, with 13 bases between.

V and J are TRBV6-5 and TRBJ1-6, with 10 bases fitting TRBD1. The trim removed 4 bases at V and 10 bases at J, leaving 7 bases unmatched. The CDR3 consists of 15 residues. The V gene's germline CDR1 is MNHEY and CDR2 SVGAGI. The CDR3 DNA sequence: TGTGCCAGCAGTTCCAGGGGACAGGGGAACTCACCCCTCCACTTT. Translation gives CASSSRGQGNSPLHF.

The J gene is TRBJ2-7, the V gene TRBV4-1; tentatively, D is TRBD1 (6 bases). Germline V CDR1 and CDR2: MGHRA, YSYEKL. This CDR3 is built from 16 residues. Between the trimmed V and J ends, which lost 3 bases and 2 bases, there was a span of 17 bases. CDR3 sequence: CASSQGWQGRPYEQYF. In nucleotides, the CDR3 is TGCGCCAGCAGCCAGGGGTGGCAGGGGCGCCCCTACGAGCAGTACTTC.

The table lists this clone with a count of one. The chain combines TRBV4-3 with TRBJ2-1; 7 bases match TRBD2. CDR1 and CDR2 (germline): LGHNA, YSLEER. Trimming cost V 3 bases and J 4 bases; bases outside gene matches: 12. This CDR3 region has 17 residues. CDR3 sequence: CASSQVRGGAVYNEQFF. The DNA of the CDR3 is TGCGCCAGCAGCCAGGTGAGGGGAGGGGCCGTTTACAATGAGCAGTTCTTC.

The V and J genes are TRBV6-5 and TRBJ2-7, with a tentative D call TRBD1 (6 bases). This CDR3 contains 12 residues. Germline CDR1 is MNHEY and CDR2 is SVGAGI. V was cut by 5 bases and J by 6 bases, with 11 bases left in between. CDR3 in DNA: TGTGCCAGCAGTGAGGACAGAACCGAGCAGTACTTC. As protein: CASSEDRTEQYF.

The rearrangement links TRBV10-1 to TRBJ1-2, with a weak D call TRBD1 (5 bases). V dropped 2 bases and J dropped 4 bases, with 14 bases sitting between them. The CDR3 totals 15 residues. Germline V gene data show CDR1 as WNHNN and CDR2 as SYGVQD (reference sequence). In nucleotides, the CDR3 is TGCGCCAGCAGTGAGGCGGCAGGGCTTGTCTATGGCTACACCTTC. It encodes CASSEAAGLVYGYTF.

The chain recombines TRBV7-3 with TRBJ1-6; D is uncertain. V lost 2 bases and J lost 9, with 8 bases in between. The CDR3 sequence is 13 residues long. Germline V gene sequence: CDR1 SGHTA, CDR2 FQGTGA. CDR3 residues: CASSLAESSPLHF. The DNA for the CDR3 is TGTGCCAGCAGCTTAGCGGAAAGTTCACCCCTCCACTTT.

The V call is TRBV2, the J call TRBJ2-5; 9 bases fit TRBD1. Germline V CDR1 and CDR2: SNHLY, FYNNEI. Trimming at V came to 6 bases and at J to 5 bases, leaving 4 bases not matched to a gene. The CDR3 has 13 amino acids. This CDR3 reads CASRRDRAETQYF. CDR3 in DNA: TGTGCCAGCAGGAGGGACAGGGCGGAGACCCAGTACTTC. Full variable domain (outside the CDR3, taken from reference TRBV2 and TRBJ2-5): EPEVTQTPSHQVTQMGQEVILRCVPISNHLYFYWYRQILGQKVEFLVSFYNNEISEKSEIFDDQFSVERPDGSNFTLKIRSTKLEDSAMYFCASRRDRAETQYFGPGTRLLVL.

The rearrangement uses TRBV6-5 and TRBJ2-7, with 7 bases identical to TRBD1. Germline CDR1 and CDR2: MNHEY and SVGAGI. V gave up 7 bases and J gave up 0 bases; unmatched junction bases: 3. This CDR3 has 13 residues. CDR3 in DNA: TGTGCCAGCAACAGACAGGGCTCCTACGAGCAGTACTTC. It translates to CASNRQGSYEQYF.

The chain uses TRBV18 and TRBJ2-3, with 10 bases aligning to TRBD1. Germline CDR1 reads KGHSH; CDR2 reads LQKENI. V shed 1 base and J 1 base; nucleotides not matched to a gene: 2. The CDR3 consists of 16 residues. CDR3 residues: CASSPLGTGGTDTQYF. The CDR3 nucleotides are TGTGCCAGCTCACCACTTGGGACAGGGGGCACAGATACGCAGTATTTT.

The rearrangement joins TRBV21-1 to TRBJ1-2. TRBV21-1 is deemed a pseudogene. The CDR3 length is 16 residues. The CDR3 loop reads CASSKAIRVANYGYTF. The CDR3 DNA is TGTGCCAGCAGCAAAGCGATCCGGGTAGCTAACTATGGCTACACCTTC.

The chain joins TRBV7-2 to TRBJ1-2; 9 bases line up with TRBD1. Per the germline V gene, CDR1 is SGHTA and CDR2 is FQGNSA. The CDR3 consists of 15 residues. Unmatched junction bases numbered 5, after V lost 1 base and J lost 5 bases. The CDR3 DNA reads TGTGCCAGCAGCTTAGGAGGACAGGGGAGTTATGGCTACACCTTC. It translates to CASSLGGQGSYGYTF.

This chain's CDR3 is CASKPSGGYNEQFF. For the CDR3, the DNA is TGCGCCAGCAAGCCTAGCGGGGGATACAATGAGCAGTTCTTC. V and J are TRBV10-2 and TRBJ2-1; the match to TRBD2 covers 10 bases. J gave up 4 bases and V 7 bases, and 4 bases lay outside the gene matches. The CDR3 has 14 residues. CDR1 WSHSY and CDR2 SAAADI come from the germline V gene.

CDR3 region: CASSRPGQGVGEAFF. The CDR3, as DNA: TGTGCCAGCAGCCGCCCGGGACAGGGTGTCGGTGAAGCTTTCTTT. The chain links TRBV4-2 to TRBJ1-1; 9 nucleotides match TRBD1. Germline trimming cut 4 bases from V and 7 bases from J; bases unmatched to any gene: 10. Per the germline V gene, CDR1 is LGHNA and CDR2 is YNFKEQ. CDR3 length: 15 residues.

The V and J genes are TRBV6-1 and TRBJ2-7, with a tentative D call TRBD2 (6 bases). Per the germline V gene, CDR1 is MNHNS and CDR2 is SASEGT. This CDR3 has 15 amino acids. Trimming removed 2 bases from V and 0 bases from J, with 11 bases in between. The CDR3 is CASSEPPGVSYEQYF. As DNA, the CDR3 is TGTGCCAGCAGTGAACCCCCGGGGGTCTCCTACGAGCAGTACTTC.

The chain has TRBV14 and TRBJ2-1, with 7 nucleotides matching TRBD2. Germline CDR1 and CDR2: SGHDN and FVKESK. V lost 1 base to trimming and J lost 0 bases; unmatched junction nucleotides: 3. The CDR3 runs 16 residues. The DNA of the CDR3 is TGTGCCAGCAGCCAAGTGGCGGGAGTCTCCTACAATGAGCAGTTCTTC. Translating gives CASSQVAGVSYNEQFF.